The 17 T cell receptor beta chains below all came from one sample that was sequenced in a study of molecular identifiers for immune sequencing clone quantification. TCRdb re-called the PCR reads with MiXCR, one entry per CDR3 protein. The repertoire consists of approximately 550,000 distinct CDR3 sequences, with roughly 25% occurring once and the leading ten covering 0.7% to 0.9%. What was sequenced was naive CD8+ T cells from blood, with Jurkat cell RNA spiked in. Described subset: FACS-sorted CD8+CD4-CCR7+CD45RA+ naive T cells. These receptors originate from a human donor in good health. Some libraries in this study had Jurkat cell RNA spiked in.

This clonotype was seen a few times. The genes are TRBV4-2 and TRBJ1-1, with D maybe TRBD1 (5 bases). This CDR3 has 17 residues. Germline loops: CDR1 LGHNA, CDR2 YNFKEQ. Trimming removed 1 base from V and 0 bases from J, with 15 bases in between. CDR3 coding DNA: TGTGCCAGCAGCCAAGTTGGGGAGACAGCGATGAACACTGAAGCTTTCTTT. Its protein product is CASSQVGETAMNTEAFF.

This clonotype showed up many times. This rearrangement joins TRBV7-9 to TRBJ1-1, with unresolved D. Trimming took 5 bases from V and 5 from J, leaving 12 bases between them. The CDR3 runs to 13 residues. Germline lookup yields CDR1 SEHNR and CDR2 FQNEAQ (reference sequence). The CDR3 DNA is TGTGCCAGCAGCCCCACCTCGTTAACTGAAGCTTTCTTT. This sequence encodes CASSPTSLTEAFF.

The sample holds a few counts of this clonotype. The V gene is TRBV2, the J gene TRBJ1-4; D remains ambiguous. The CDR3 totals 16 residues. Trimming removed 2 bases from V and 3 bases from J, with 13 bases in between. Germline V gene lookup returns CDR1 SNHLY and CDR2 FYNNEI. Here the CDR3 reads CASSELKIGSNEKLFF. The CDR3 DNA reads as TGTGCCAGCAGTGAATTGAAGATCGGTTCTAATGAAAAACTGTTTTTT.

This clonotype has more than one count but fewer than ten. The V gene is TRBV27, the J gene TRBJ2-5, with D unclear. The CDR3 length is 14 residues. Germline V CDR1 and CDR2: MNHEY, SMNVEV (reference sequence). V dropped 8 bases and J dropped 0 bases, with 13 bases sitting between them. The CDR3 loop is CASQPAAYQETQYF. Here the CDR3 DNA reads TGTGCCAGCCAGCCCGCAGCCTACCAAGAGACCCAGTACTTC.

With respect to this clonotype: As the CDR3 is not closed by the conserved phenylalanine or tryptophan, this likely results from a read error. This chain connects TRBV5-3 to TRBJ1-1; no clear D gene. TRBV5-3 is an ORF, and what it does is uncertain. This CDR3 is 13 amino acids long. The CDR3 is CASSFRANTEAFL. The CDR3 DNA is TGTGCCAGCAGCTTTAGAGCGAACACTGAAGCTTTCCTT.

This clonotype occurred a few times. This rearrangement joins TRBV9 to TRBJ2-6, with D perhaps TRBD1 (6 bases). The V gene lost 3 bases and the J gene lost 2 bases, with 9 bases spanning the gap. The CDR3 totals 15 residues. From germline, CDR1 is SGDLS and CDR2 YYNGEE. The CDR3 DNA follows: TGTGCCAGCAGCGCAGGGGCAACTGGGGCCAACGTCCTGACTTTC. It is translated as CASSAGATGANVLTF.

The chain joins TRBV5-6 to TRBJ1-3, with D uncertain. The germline V gene has CDR1 SGHDT and CDR2 YYEEEE. V was cut by 2 bases and J by 0 bases, with 12 bases left in between. The CDR3 has 16 residues. CDR3 bases: TGTGCCAGCAGCTTCCCGGGAACCCTCTCTGGAAACACCATATATTTT. It yields the protein CASSFPGTLSGNTIYF.

For this clonotype: It may be a read error: a sequence one base away is much more abundant. The chain carries TRBV6-5 and TRBJ1-1, with 7 bases identical to TRBD1. The ends lost 8 bases at V and 0 bases at J; junction bases unmatched: 9. CDR3 length: 15 residues. CDR1 and CDR2 (germline): MNHEY, SVGAGI. The CDR3 loop is CASGPTGNMNTEAFF. The DNA for the CDR3 is TGTGCCAGCGGTCCGACAGGGAATATGAACACTGAAGCTTTCTTT.

This chain connects TRBV7-9 to TRBJ2-1; D remains ambiguous. Deletions cut 1 base from V and 10 bases from J, with 11 bases between. The CDR3 length is 13 residues. CDR1 is SEHNR and CDR2 is FQNEAQ in the germline V gene (reference sequence). CDR3 in DNA: TGTGCCAGCAGCTTAGTTCCGTCCTTAGAGCAGTTCTTC. Its translation: CASSLVPSLEQFF.

CDR3 residues: CASSQYRTDDKQYF. CDR3 sequence (DNA): TGTGCCAGCAGTCAATATCGGACAGACGACAAGCAGTACTTC. This chain connects TRBV6-2 or TRBV6-3 to TRBJ2-7; TRBD1 might be the D (6 bases). CDR1 and CDR2 (germline): MNHEY, SVGEGT. V dropped 5 bases and J dropped 8 bases, with 19 bases sitting between them. The CDR3 length is 14 residues.

The V call is TRBV2, the J call TRBJ2-6; a weak D match, TRBD1 (6 bases). Trimming shortened V by 4 bases and J by 0 bases, and 16 bases separated the two germline ends. This CDR3 spans 18 amino acids. Per germline, CDR1 SNHLY and CDR2 FYNNEI. CDR3 nucleotide sequence: TGTGCCAGCAGTGCTACAGGGCAATACGACTCTGGGGCCAACGTCCTGACTTTC. The encoded protein is CASSATGQYDSGANVLTF.

J is TRBJ2-3 and V is TRBV9; D possibly uses TRBD1 or TRBD2 (5 bases each). The CDR3 is 16 amino acids. Germline-derived CDR1 and CDR2 are SGDLS and YYNGEE. V was cut by 0 bases and J by 4 bases, with 15 bases left in between. As DNA, the CDR3 is TGTGCCAGCAGCGTAGGGGATGGGGGAATCGCAGATACGCAGTATTTT. It codes for CASSVGDGGIADTQYF. Supplemented by reference TRBV9 and TRBJ2-3, the full variable domain reads DSGVTQTPKHLITATGQRVTLRCSPRSGDLSVYWYQQSLDQGLQFLIQYYNGEERAKGNILERFSAQQFPDLHSELNLSSLELGDSALYFCASSVGDGGIADTQYFGPGTRLTVL.

At least ten counts were recorded for this clonotype. This chain uses TRBV5-8 with TRBJ2-6; D is possibly TRBD1 (6 bases). CDR1 SGHTS and CDR2 YDEGEE come from the germline V gene. V lost 0 bases and J 1 base, leaving 11 bases between the germline ends. CDR3 length: 17 residues. For the CDR3, the DNA is TGTGCCAGCAGCTTGGAACAGGGAGTTTCTGGGGCCAACGTCCTGACTTTC. It translates to CASSLEQGVSGANVLTF.

This chain connects TRBV12-3 or TRBV12-4 to TRBJ1-4, with 9 positions matching TRBD1. Germline trimming cut 5 bases from V and 6 bases from J; bases unmatched to any gene: 10. This CDR3 has 16 residues. CDR3 in DNA: TGTGCCAGCAGTCGCCTTTCCACAGGGGGCGATGAAAAACTGTTTTTT. The encoded protein is CASSRLSTGGDEKLFF.

This clonotype has just a few counts. The chain uses TRBV24-1 and TRBJ2-7; TRBD1 matches at 7 bases. There are 12 residues in the CDR3. CDR1 and CDR2 from the germline V gene are KGHDR and SFDVKD. The V gene end was trimmed by 4 bases and the J gene end by 7 bases; junction bases not matched to a gene: 3. CDR3 residues: CATSEPTGEQYF. CDR3 nucleotide sequence: TGTGCCACCAGTGAGCCGACAGGGGAGCAGTACTTC.

Details on this clonotype: The conserved closing phenylalanine or tryptophan is absent in this CDR3, likely reflecting a read error. The rearrangement joins TRBV28 to TRBJ2-7, with D perhaps TRBD2 (6 bases). Trimming took off 6 bases at V and 2 bases at J, with 11 bases between the two ends. Germline-derived CDR1 and CDR2 are MDHEN and SYDVKM. The CDR3 sequence is 13 residues long. CDR3 sequence reads: CASRPRGTYEQYL. In nucleotides, the CDR3 is TGTGCCAGCAGACCGCGGGGAACCTACGAGCAGTACCTC.

At least ten counts were recorded for this clonotype. This chain links TRBV4-1 with TRBJ2-7; D unclear. V lost 0 bases, J lost 4 bases, and 7 bases lay in between. From germline, CDR1 is MGHRA and CDR2 YSYEKL. The CDR3 covers 13 residues. CDR3: CASSQDMGYEQYF. The CDR3 region has the DNA TGCGCCAGCAGCCAAGATATGGGATACGAGCAGTACTTC.